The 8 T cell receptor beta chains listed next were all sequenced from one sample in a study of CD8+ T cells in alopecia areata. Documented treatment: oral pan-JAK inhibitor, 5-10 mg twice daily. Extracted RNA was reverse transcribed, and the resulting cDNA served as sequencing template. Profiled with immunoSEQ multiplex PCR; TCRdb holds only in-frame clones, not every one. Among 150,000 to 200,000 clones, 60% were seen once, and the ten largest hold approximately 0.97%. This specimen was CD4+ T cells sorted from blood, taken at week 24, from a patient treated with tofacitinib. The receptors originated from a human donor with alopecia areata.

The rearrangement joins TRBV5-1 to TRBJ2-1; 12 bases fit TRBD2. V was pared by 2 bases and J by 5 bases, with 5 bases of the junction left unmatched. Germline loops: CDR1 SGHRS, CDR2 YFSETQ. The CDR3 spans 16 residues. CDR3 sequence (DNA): TGCGCCAGCAGCTTAACTAGCGGGGGGCCCCACAATGAGCAGTTCTTC. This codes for CASSLTSGGPHNEQFF.

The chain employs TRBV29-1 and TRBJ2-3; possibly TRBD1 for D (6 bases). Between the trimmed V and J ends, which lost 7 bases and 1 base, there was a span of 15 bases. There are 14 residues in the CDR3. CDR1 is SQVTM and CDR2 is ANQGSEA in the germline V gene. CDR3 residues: CSAPGTLGTDTQYF. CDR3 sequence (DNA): TGCAGCGCACCTGGGACACTCGGCACAGATACGCAGTATTTT.

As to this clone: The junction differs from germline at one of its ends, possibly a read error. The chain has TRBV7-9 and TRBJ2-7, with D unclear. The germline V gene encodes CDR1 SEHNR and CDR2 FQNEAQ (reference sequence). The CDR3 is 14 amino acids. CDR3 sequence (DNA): TGTGCCAGCAGCTTAGTCCCCGGACGTTACGAACAGTACTTC. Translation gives CASSLVPGRYEQYF.

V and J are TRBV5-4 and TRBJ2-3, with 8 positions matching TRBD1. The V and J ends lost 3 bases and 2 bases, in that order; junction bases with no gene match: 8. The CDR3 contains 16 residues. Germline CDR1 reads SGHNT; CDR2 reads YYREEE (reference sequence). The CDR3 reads CASSYPRTGITDTQYF. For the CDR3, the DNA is TGTGCCAGCAGCTATCCGCGGACAGGGATCACAGATACGCAGTATTTT.

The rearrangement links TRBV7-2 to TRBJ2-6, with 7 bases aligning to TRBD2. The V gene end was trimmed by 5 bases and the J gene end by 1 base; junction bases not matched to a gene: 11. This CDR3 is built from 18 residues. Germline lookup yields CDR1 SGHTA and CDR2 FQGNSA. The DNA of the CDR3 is TGTGCCAGCAGCGCCAAGCGGGGTTTCATATCTGGGGCCAACGTCCTGACTTTC. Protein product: CASSAKRGFISGANVLTF.

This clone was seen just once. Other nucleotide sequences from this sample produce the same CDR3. The CDR3 region is CASSLAANTEAFF. The CDR3 nucleotides are TGCGCCAGCAGCTTGGCCGCGAACACTGAAGCTTTCTTT. This chain links TRBV5-1 with TRBJ1-1; D is undetermined. V shed 0 bases and J shed 1 base, with 4 bases lying between them. The CDR3 runs 13 residues. In germline, CDR1 is SGHRS, CDR2 YFSETQ.

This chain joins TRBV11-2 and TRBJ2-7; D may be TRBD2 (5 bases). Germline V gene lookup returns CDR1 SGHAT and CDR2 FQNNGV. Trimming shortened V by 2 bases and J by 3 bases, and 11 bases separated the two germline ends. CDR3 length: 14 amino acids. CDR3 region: CASSLRGTNYEQYF. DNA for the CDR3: TGTGCCAGCAGCTTACGGGGAACCAACTACGAGCAGTACTTC. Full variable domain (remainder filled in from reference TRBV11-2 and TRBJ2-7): EAGVAQSPRYKIIEKRQSVAFWCNPISGHATLYWYQQILGQGPKLLIQFQNNGVVDDSQLPKDRFSAERLKGVDSTLKIQPAKLEDSAVYLCASSLRGTNYEQYFGPGTRLTVT.

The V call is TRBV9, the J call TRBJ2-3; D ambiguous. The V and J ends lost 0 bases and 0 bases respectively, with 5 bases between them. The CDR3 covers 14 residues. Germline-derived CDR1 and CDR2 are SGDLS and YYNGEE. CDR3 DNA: TGTGCCAGCAGCGTAGGACGGAGCACAGATACGCAGTATTTT. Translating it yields CASSVGRSTDTQYF.